This paragraph reports one T cell receptor beta chain. Its target is not known. The data were obtained in a study of post-analysis software for immune sequencing data. Notes on the study in general: Controls showed significantly higher normalized Chao1 diversity than did multiple sclerosis patients. Comparison of patients with controls showed a handful of TRBV segments more frequent in patients, TRBV5-6, TRBV5-1 and TRBV20-1 among them.

cDNA libraries of TCR beta carried unique molecular identifiers. TCRdb re-called the PCR reads through MiXCR, storing one row per CDR3 protein. The table records 350,000 to 500,000 distinct CDR3 sequences, approximately 37% of them present only once. Deletions cut 2 bases from V and 3 bases from J, with 20 bases between. This CDR3 has 18 amino acids. The germline gives CDR1 MDHEN, CDR2 SYDVKM. The sequence came from a girl aged 2-10 years with multiple sclerosis. The sequenced material came from blood. The genes are TRBV28 and TRBJ2-4; no clear D. This CDR3 reads CASSLGPAVRANKNIQYF. The CDR3 coding sequence is TGTGCCAGCAGTTTAGGTCCCGCGGTCAGAGCTAACAAAAACATTCAGTACTTC.